The clone carrying this T cell receptor (beta chain) was detected ten times or more. The target antigen is unknown. This record comes from a study of identical twins. Findings and caveats of the study: Invariant cells of the MAIT and iNKT types might have partly distorted the zero-insertion analyses. Abundant cord blood beta clonotypes carried fewer insertions; memory repertoires showed none.

Each donor (without exception) was a healthy Caucasian. Through template switching, a universal primer site was introduced, and the cDNA contained unique molecular identifiers. MiXCR, applied by TCRdb to the 5' RACE reads, yields one record per CDR3 protein. The data hold approximately 700,000 distinct CDR3 sequences, with 5.5% to 7.5% observed a single time. The CDR3 length is 13 residues. V was trimmed by 6 bases and J by 6 bases, leaving 14 bases between them. CDR1 and CDR2 (germline): SEHNR, FQNEAQ (reference sequence). The sample comprised naive T cells sorted from blood. The chain is built from TRBV7-9 and TRBJ1-2; D not resolved. This sequence originates from a man aged 18 to 29 in good health. This CDR3 is CASSPTMFDGYTF. For the CDR3, the DNA is TGTGCCAGCAGTCCAACCATGTTTGATGGCTACACCTTC.